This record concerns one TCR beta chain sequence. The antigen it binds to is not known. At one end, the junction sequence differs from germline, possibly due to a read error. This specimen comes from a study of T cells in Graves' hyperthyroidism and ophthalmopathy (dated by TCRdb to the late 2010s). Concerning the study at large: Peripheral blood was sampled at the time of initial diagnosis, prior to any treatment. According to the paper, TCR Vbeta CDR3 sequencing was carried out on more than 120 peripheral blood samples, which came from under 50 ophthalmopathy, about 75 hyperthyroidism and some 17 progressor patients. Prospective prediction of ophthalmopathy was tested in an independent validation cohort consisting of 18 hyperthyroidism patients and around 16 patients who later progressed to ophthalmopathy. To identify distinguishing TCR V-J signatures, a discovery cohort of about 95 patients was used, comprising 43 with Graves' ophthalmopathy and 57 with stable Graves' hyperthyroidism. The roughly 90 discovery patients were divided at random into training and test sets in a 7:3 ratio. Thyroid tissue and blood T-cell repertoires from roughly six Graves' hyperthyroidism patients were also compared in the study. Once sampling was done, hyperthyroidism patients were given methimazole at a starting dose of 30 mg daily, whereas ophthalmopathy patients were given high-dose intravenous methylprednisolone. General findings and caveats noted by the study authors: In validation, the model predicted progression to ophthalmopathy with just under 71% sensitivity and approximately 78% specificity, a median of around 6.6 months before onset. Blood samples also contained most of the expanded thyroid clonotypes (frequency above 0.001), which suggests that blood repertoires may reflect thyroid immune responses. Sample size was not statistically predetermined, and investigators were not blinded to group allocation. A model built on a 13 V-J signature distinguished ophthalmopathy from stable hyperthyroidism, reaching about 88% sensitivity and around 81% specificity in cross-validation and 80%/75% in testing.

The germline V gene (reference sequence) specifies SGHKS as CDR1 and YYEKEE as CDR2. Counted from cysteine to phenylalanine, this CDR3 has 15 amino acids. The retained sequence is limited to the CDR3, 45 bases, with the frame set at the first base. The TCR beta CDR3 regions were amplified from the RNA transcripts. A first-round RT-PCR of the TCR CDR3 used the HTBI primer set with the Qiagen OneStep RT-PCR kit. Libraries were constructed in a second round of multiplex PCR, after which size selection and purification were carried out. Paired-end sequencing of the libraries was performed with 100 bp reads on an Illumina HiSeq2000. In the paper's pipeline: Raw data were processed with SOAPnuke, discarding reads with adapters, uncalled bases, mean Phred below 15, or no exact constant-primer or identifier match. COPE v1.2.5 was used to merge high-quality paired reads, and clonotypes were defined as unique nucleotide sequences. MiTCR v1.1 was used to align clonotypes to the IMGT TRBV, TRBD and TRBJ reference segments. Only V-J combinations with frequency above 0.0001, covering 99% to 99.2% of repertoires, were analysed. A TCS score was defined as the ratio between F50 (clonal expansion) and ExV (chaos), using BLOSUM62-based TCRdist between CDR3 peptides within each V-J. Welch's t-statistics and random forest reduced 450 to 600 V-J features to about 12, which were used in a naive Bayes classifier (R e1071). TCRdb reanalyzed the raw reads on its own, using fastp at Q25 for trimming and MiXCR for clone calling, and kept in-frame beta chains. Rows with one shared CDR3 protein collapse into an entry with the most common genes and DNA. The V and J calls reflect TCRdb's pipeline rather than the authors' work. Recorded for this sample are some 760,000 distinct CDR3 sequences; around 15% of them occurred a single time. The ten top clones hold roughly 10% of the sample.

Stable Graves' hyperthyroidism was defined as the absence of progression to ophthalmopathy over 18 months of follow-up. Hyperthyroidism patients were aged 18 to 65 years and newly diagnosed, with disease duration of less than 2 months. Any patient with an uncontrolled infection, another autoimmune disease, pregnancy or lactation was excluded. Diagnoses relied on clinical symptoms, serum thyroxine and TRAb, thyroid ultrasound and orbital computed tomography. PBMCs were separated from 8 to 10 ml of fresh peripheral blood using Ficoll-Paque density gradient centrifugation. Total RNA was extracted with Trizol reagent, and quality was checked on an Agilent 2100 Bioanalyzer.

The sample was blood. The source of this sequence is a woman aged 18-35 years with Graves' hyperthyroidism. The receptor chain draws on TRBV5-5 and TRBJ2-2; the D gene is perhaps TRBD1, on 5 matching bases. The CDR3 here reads CANSSDTINTGELFF. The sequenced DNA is TGTGCCAACAGCTCGGACACTATCAACACCGGGGAGCTGTTTTTT.